This record concerns one T cell receptor (beta chain) sequence. This table comes from immunoSEQ multiplex PCR, and its TCRdb copy is limited to in-frame clones, with some not included. The table has approximately 100,000 clones, roughly nine tenths seen once; the top ten hold 0.85% to 1%. The data originate from a study of blood T cell repertoires in COVID-19. The CDR3 has 15 amino acids. Trimming cost V 2 bases and J 2 bases; bases outside gene matches: 0. Germline V gives CDR1 SGHRS, CDR2 YFSETQ. This TCR derives from a man in his 60s with acute or convalescent COVID-19. The sequenced material came from peripheral blood. The chain recombines TRBV5-1 with TRBJ1-6; TRBD1 aligns across 8 bases. CDR3 residues: CASSLQGAYNSPLHF. CDR3 nucleotide sequence: TGCGCCAGCAGCTTACAGGGGGCCTATAATTCACCCCTCCACTTT.